This T cell receptor (beta chain) originates from a study of cytomegalovirus exposure and HLA in healthy donors. The wider study: Prior work identified more than 90 million unique TCR beta sequences in some 180 million T cells.

This clone was picked up one time. What it recognizes is unknown. Whole-study results and caveats: Presence/absence analyses rested on an assumption that sequencing depth was roughly uniform across donors. Later work found most CMV-associated TCR beta chains apparently HLA-restricted.

From germline, CDR1 is MDHEN and CDR2 SYDVKM. The CDR3 loop spans 16 amino acids. V shed 3 bases and J shed 8 bases, with 22 bases lying between them. Healthy bone marrow donors made up the donor group. The PCR contained 60 Vbeta and 13 Jbeta primers. Generated by immunoSEQ multiplex PCR, the TCRdb table keeps only in-frame clones and is missing some. The sample records roughly 100,000 clones, roughly four fifths being singletons. V usage is TRBV28 and J usage is TRBJ1-2; possible D gene TRBD1, 5 bases. This TCR came from a female donor in good health and CMV-seronegative. The specimen was PBMCs. The CDR3 reads CASSFDGFRRGEGYTF. The CDR3 region has the DNA TGTGCCAGCAGTTTTGACGGGTTTCGCCGGGGGGAAGGCTACACCTTC.